This passage covers 15 T cell receptor beta chains from one sample sequenced in a study of control samples from healthy donors and cancer patients. Data came from immunoSEQ multiplex PCR; TCRdb stores just in-frame clones and leaves some out. Of some 130,000 clones detected, 90% appear once; the ten largest clones hold 2% to 3%. Source material: blood. Receptors originate from a man aged 40-50 years in good health.

The J gene is TRBJ1-5, the V gene TRBV5-8; D gene uncertain. V gave up 5 bases and J gave up 0 bases, with 6 bases separating them. Germline V gives CDR1 SGHTS, CDR2 YDEGEE. The CDR3 is made up of 13 amino acids. CDR3 bases: TGTGCCAGCAGATCCAATAGCAATCAGCCCCAGCATTTT. Amino acid sequence: CASRSNSNQPQHF.

This chain connects TRBV5-4 to TRBJ2-5; 9 bases map to TRBD2. This CDR3 is built from 14 residues. CDR1 and CDR2 from the germline V gene are SGHNT and YYREEE (reference sequence). V was clipped by 2 bases and J by 5 bases; unmatched bases: 4. The CDR3 spells CASSLKRGVETQYF. CDR3 DNA sequence: TGTGCCAGCAGCTTAAAGCGGGGGGTGGAGACCCAGTACTTC.

This rearrangement joins TRBV5-1 to TRBJ2-5, with D hard to call. This CDR3 is 14 amino acids long. Trimming removed 3 bases from V and 2 bases from J, with 11 bases in between. Germline lookup yields CDR1 SGHRS and CDR2 YFSETQ. This CDR3 is CASSSYGRQETQYF. The CDR3 DNA reads as TGCGCCAGCAGCTCATACGGCAGACAAGAGACCCAGTACTTC. Filled out from reference TRBV5-1 and TRBJ2-5, the complete variable domain reads KAGVTQTPRYLIKTRGQQVTLSCSPISGHRSVSWYQQTPGQGLQFLFEYFSETQRNKGNFPGRFSGRQFSNSRSEMNVSTLELGDSALYLCASSSYGRQETQYFGPGTRLLVL.

A remark on this clone: Sequence at one end of the junction differs from germline and may be a read error. The genes are TRBV6-5 and TRBJ2-1, with unresolved D. The germline gives CDR1 MNHEY, CDR2 SVGAGI. This CDR3 contains 12 residues. The CDR3, as DNA: TGTGCCAGCAACGAAGTCACCTGGACGCAAATCTTC. Residues: CASNEVTWTQIF.

The CDR3 loop reads CASSDRGQGNQPQHF. As DNA, the CDR3 is TGTGCCAGCAGCGACAGGGGGCAGGGCAATCAGCCCCAGCATTTT. The chain is built from TRBV2 and TRBJ1-5, with 10 bases lining up with TRBD1. This CDR3 has 15 amino acids. Germline lookup yields CDR1 SNHLY and CDR2 FYNNEI. Unmatched junction bases numbered 4, after V lost 6 bases and J lost 2 bases.

The chain carries TRBV20-1 and TRBJ2-7, with no clear D. Per the germline V gene, CDR1 is DFQATT and CDR2 is SNEGSKA (reference sequence). The CDR3 extends over 11 amino acids. Trimming removed 2 bases at V and 5 bases at J, with 7 bases between. This CDR3 reads CSARLIHEQYF. In DNA form, the CDR3 reads TGCAGTGCTAGACTCATCCACGAGCAGTACTTC.

The genes are TRBV12-3 or TRBV12-4 and TRBJ2-3; tentative D call: TRBD1 (6 bases). The V end was cut by 6 bases, the J end by 7 bases, with 14 bases between. CDR3 size: 13 residues. The CDR3 DNA follows: TGTGCCAGCAGCACGTCAGGGGCGAATACGCAGTATTTT. Translated: CASSTSGANTQYF.

This clone was seen a few times. This rearrangement joins TRBV9 to TRBJ2-2, with D tentatively TRBD1 (6 bases). The V and J ends lost 3 bases and 4 bases respectively, with 13 bases between them. Per germline, CDR1 SGDLS and CDR2 YYNGEE. There are 15 residues in the CDR3. Here the CDR3 reads CASSGRQDFTGELFF. CDR3 DNA sequence: TGTGCCAGCAGCGGCAGACAGGACTTCACCGGGGAGCTGTTTTTT.

This chain joins TRBV5-1 and TRBJ2-2, with D unclear. Germline CDR1 reads SGHRS; CDR2 reads YFSETQ. V was trimmed by 4 bases and J by 8 bases, leaving 12 bases between them. The CDR3 is 13 amino acids. DNA of the CDR3: TGCGCCAGCAGCCAGCTGGCGGAGGGGGAGCTGTTTTTT. Its protein is CASSQLAEGELFF.

The J gene is TRBJ2-2, the V gene TRBV10-1; D gene ambiguous. Looked up from germline, CDR1 is WNHNN and CDR2 is SYGVQD (reference sequence). The CDR3 is made up of 15 amino acids. V gave up 3 bases and J gave up 6 bases, with 14 bases separating them. The CDR3 DNA reads as TGCGCCAGCAGTGAAGTCGTACCCAACGCCGGGGAGCTGTTTTTT. Protein product: CASSEVVPNAGELFF.

This chain links TRBV9 with TRBJ2-4; D is uncertain. Germline loops: CDR1 SGDLS, CDR2 YYNGEE. The CDR3 extends over 16 amino acids. The V and J ends lost 0 bases and 0 bases respectively, with 10 bases between them. The CDR3 sequence is CASSVELPGAKNIQYF. The CDR3 bases are TGTGCCAGCAGCGTAGAGCTCCCGGGAGCCAAAAACATTCAGTACTTC.

This chain joins TRBV6-5 and TRBJ1-6, with unresolved D. Germline lookup yields CDR1 MNHEY and CDR2 SVGAGI. The V end lost 2 bases, the J end lost 5 bases, and 10 bases lay between the germline ends. CDR3 length: 15 residues. CDR3 DNA sequence: TGTGCCAGCAGTTACCAGTGGGAGAATAATTCACCCCTCCACTTT. This encodes CASSYQWENNSPLHF.

The V and J genes are TRBV6-5 and TRBJ1-5; D ambiguous. With 8 bases removed from V and 0 bases from J, the gap between germline ends came to 14 bases. The CDR3 totals 15 residues. CDR1 is MNHEY, CDR2 SVGAGI, per germline. The CDR3 reads CASGLSADSNQPQHF. CDR3 coding DNA: TGTGCCAGCGGGTTGTCAGCAGATAGCAATCAGCCCCAGCATTTT.

The rearrangement links TRBV2 to TRBJ2-1; D ambiguous. Germline V gene sequence: CDR1 SNHLY, CDR2 FYNNEI. The length of the CDR3 is 13 residues. The V end lost 7 bases, the J end lost 4 bases, and 11 bases lay between the germline ends. The CDR3, as DNA: TGTGCCAGCACCCCCAACTCATACAATGAGCAGTTCTTC. Translated: CASTPNSYNEQFF. The variable domain in full, with the rest retrieved from reference TRBV2 and TRBJ2-1, is EPEVTQTPSHQVTQMGQEVILRCVPISNHLYFYWYRQILGQKVEFLVSFYNNEISEKSEIFDDQFSVERPDGSNFTLKIRSTKLEDSAMYFCASTPNSYNEQFFGPGTRLTVL.

The chain joins TRBV5-1 to TRBJ2-2, with D possibly being TRBD1 (6 bases). The CDR3 is 15 amino acids. Germline V CDR1 and CDR2: SGHRS, YFSETQ. V was shortened by 0 bases and J by 3 bases, with 9 bases between the two germline ends. The CDR3 DNA is TGCGCCAGCAGCTTGGATGGGGGCGACACCGGGGAGCTGTTTTTT. Its protein is CASSLDGGDTGELFF.